This is a list of T cell receptor beta chains from one sample in a study of control samples from healthy donors and cancer patients. Sequencing was performed with immunoSEQ multiplex PCR; in TCRdb, only in-frame clones are kept and a portion is missing. The sample has some 100,000 clones; roughly nine tenths are singletons. The sequenced material came from blood. The receptors originated from a human donor in good health. The donor label of this sample is uncertain. Both conserved end residues are part of each CDR3. D genes are given only for firm matches. The size of a clone is reported for some rows only, either as once, few or many, or as a class for expanded clones.

V gene: TRBV30; J gene: TRBJ1-5; D gene: .; clone size: .; CDR3 DNA: TGTGCCTTCAACAGGGAAGGAGAGCAGCCCCAGCATTTT; CDR3 protein: CAFNREGEQPQHF
V gene: TRBV7-8; J gene: TRBJ2-4; D gene: TRBD1; clone size: .; CDR3 DNA: TGTGCCAGCAGCCCCGGGACAGGGGGAATTCAGTACTTC; CDR3 protein: CASSPGTGGIQYF
V gene: TRBV5-1; J gene: TRBJ2-3; D gene: TRBD1; clone size: .; CDR3 DNA: TGCGCCAGCAGCTTGTCCGGGCAGGGGGCCTCAGATACGCAGTATTTT; CDR3 protein: CASSLSGQGASDTQYF
V gene: TRBV30; J gene: TRBJ1-6; D gene: TRBD1; clone size: .; CDR3 DNA: TGTGCCTGGGAAACAGGGGGCAGACGTTCACCCCTCCACTTT; CDR3 protein: CAWETGGRRSPLHF
V gene: TRBV7-9; J gene: TRBJ1-2; D gene: .; clone size: .; CDR3 DNA: TGTGCCAGCAGCTTAACGGACGGGACTAACTATGGCTACACCTTC; CDR3 protein: CASSLTDGTNYGYTF
V gene: TRBV11-2; J gene: TRBJ2-3; D gene: .; clone size: once; CDR3 DNA: TGTGCCAGCAGCCGACTAGGGTCTAGCACAGATACGCAGTATTTT; CDR3 protein: CASSRLGSSTDTQYF
V gene: TRBV10-3; J gene: TRBJ1-2; D gene: .; clone size: .; CDR3 DNA: TGTGCCATCAGTCAGGATCTGACAAGGTATGGCTACACCTTC; CDR3 protein: CAISQDLTRYGYTF
V gene: TRBV18; J gene: TRBJ1-5; D gene: .; clone size: .; CDR3 DNA: TGTGCCAGCTCACCTACAGGCAATCAGCCCCAGCATTTT; CDR3 protein: CASSPTGNQPQHF
V gene: TRBV27; J gene: TRBJ2-2; D gene: TRBD2; clone size: .; CDR3 DNA: TGTGCCAGCAGTTTACTTTACGGTTCTAGCGGGGGGGTTACGAACACCGGGGAGCTGTTTTTT; CDR3 protein: CASSLLYGSSGGVTNTGELFF
V gene: TRBV5-1; J gene: TRBJ2-1; D gene: TRBD2; clone size: .; CDR3 DNA: TGCGCCAGCAGCTTGGTTGGGACTAGTTCAAATGAGCAGTTCTTC; CDR3 protein: CASSLVGTSSNEQFF
V gene: TRBV7-8; J gene: TRBJ1-2; D gene: TRBD1; clone size: .; CDR3 DNA: TGTGCCAGCAGCTTAGCTGCCCGAACCATTACCCGGGACAGGGCTTTC; CDR3 protein: CASSLAARTITRDRAF